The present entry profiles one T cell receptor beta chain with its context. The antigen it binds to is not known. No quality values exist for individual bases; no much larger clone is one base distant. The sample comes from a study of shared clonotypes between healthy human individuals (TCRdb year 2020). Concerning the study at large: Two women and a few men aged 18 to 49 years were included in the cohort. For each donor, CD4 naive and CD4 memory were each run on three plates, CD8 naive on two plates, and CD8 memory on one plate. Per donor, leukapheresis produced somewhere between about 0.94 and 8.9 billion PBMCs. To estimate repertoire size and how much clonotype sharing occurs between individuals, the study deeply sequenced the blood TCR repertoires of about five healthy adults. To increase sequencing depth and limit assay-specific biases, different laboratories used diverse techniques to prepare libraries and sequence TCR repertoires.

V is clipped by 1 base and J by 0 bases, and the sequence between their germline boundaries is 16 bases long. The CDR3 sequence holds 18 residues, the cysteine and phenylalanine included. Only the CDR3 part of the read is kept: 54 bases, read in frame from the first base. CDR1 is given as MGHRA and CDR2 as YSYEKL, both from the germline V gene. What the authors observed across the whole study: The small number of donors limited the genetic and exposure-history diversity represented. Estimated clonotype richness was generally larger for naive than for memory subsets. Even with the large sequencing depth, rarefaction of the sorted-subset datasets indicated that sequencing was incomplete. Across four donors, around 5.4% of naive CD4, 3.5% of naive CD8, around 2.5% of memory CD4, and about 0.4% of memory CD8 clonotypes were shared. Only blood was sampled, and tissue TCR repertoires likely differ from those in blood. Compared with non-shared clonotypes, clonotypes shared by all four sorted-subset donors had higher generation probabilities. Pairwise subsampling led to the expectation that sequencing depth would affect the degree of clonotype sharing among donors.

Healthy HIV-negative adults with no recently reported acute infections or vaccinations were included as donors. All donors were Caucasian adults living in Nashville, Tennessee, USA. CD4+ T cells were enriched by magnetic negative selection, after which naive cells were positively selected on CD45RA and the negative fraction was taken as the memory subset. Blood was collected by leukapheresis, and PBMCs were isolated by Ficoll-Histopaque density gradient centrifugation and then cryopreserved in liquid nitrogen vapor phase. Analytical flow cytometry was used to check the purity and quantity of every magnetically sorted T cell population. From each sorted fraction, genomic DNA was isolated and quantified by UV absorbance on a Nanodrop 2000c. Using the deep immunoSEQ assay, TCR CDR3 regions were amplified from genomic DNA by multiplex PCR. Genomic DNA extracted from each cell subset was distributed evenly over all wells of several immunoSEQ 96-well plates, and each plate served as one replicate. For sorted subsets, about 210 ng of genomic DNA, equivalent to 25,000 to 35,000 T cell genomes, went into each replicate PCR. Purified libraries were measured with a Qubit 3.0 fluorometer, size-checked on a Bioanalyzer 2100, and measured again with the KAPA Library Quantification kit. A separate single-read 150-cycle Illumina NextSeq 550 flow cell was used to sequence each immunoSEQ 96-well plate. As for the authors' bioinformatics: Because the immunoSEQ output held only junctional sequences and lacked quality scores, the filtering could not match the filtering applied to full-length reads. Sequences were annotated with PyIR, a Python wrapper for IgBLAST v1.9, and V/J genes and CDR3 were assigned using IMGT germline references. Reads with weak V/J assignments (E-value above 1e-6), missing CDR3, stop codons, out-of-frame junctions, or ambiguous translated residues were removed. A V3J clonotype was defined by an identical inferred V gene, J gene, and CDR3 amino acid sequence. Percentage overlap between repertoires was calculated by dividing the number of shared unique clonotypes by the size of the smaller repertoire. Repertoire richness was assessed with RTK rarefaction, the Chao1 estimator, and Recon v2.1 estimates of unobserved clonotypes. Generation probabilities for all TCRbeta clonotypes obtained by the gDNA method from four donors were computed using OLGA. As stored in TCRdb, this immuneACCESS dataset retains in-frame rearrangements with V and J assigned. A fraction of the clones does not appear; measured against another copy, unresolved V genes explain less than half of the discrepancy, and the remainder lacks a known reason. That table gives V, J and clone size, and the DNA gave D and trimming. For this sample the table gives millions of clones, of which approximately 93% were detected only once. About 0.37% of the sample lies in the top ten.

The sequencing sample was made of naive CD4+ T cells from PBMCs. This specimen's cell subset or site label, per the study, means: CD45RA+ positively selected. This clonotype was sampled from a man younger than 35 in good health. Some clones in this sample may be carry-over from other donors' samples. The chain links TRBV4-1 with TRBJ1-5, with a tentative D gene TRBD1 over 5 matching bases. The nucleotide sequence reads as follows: TGCGCCAGCAGCCAAGTCCGAGACAGCCCCTATAGCAATCAGCCCCAGCATTTT. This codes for CASSQVRDSPYSNQPQHF.